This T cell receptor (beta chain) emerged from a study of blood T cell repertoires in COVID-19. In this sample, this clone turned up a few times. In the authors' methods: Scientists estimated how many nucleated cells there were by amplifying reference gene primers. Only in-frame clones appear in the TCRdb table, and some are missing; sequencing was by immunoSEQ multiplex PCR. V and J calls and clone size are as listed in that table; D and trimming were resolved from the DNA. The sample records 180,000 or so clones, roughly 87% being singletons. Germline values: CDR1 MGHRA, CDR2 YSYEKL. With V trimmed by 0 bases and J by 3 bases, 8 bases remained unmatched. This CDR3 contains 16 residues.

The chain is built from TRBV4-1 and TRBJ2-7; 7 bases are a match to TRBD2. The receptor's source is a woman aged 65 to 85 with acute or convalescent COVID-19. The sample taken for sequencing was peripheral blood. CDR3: CASSQEGGSGIYEQYF. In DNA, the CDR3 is TGCGCCAGCAGCCAAGAGGGCGGGAGTGGGATCTACGAGCAGTACTTC.